This is a list of T cell receptor beta chains from one sample in a study of naive and memory T cell subsets. TCRdb independently ran MiXCR on the 5' RACE reads; one entry per CDR3 protein. The sample includes 45,000 to 55,000 distinct CDR3 sequences, approximately 4.5% seen only once; the top ten take around 0.84%. Receptors were obtained from a female donor in good health. The CDR3 runs from the conserved cysteine through the conserved F or W. A D gene is named only where the DNA matches it firmly. Rows give clone size only sometimes, using once, few, many, or a class for an expanded clone.

cdr3_nt | cdr3_aa | v_call | cdr3_length | j_call | clone_size | d_call
TGCAGTGCTAGAGCCTGGACTAGCGCCGGCACCGGGGAGCTGTTTTTT | CSARAWTSAGTGELFF | TRBV20-1 | 16 | TRBJ2-2 | many | TRBD2
TGTGCCATCAGAGGCTATACAGTTCTGGGCGGGGAGCTGTTTTTT | CAIRGYTVLGGELFF | TRBV10-3 | 15 | TRBJ2-2 | . | .
TGTGCCAGCAGTAGAGTCAGGGGGCTCGGCTATGGCTACACCTTC | CASSRVRGLGYGYTF | TRBV6-5 | 15 | TRBJ1-2 | many | TRBD1
TGTGCCAGCAGCTTAAGGTCCACCCTAGCGGGAGGGCCGGGAAATGAGCAGTTCTTC | CASSLRSTLAGGPGNEQFF | TRBV7-2 | 19 | TRBJ2-1 | many | TRBD2
TGTGCCACCTACTTACAGGGGACTGTCTACGAGCAGTACTTC | CATYLQGTVYEQYF | TRBV28 | 14 | TRBJ2-7 | few | .
TGTGCCAGCAGTTTGAGGCGGGGGGTTAGCACAGATACGCAGTATTTT | CASSLRRGVSTDTQYF | TRBV12-3/TRBV12-4 | 16 | TRBJ2-3 | few | TRBD2
TGCGCCAGCAGCGGAGGGGGGCCAATTGAGCAGTTCTTC | CASSGGGPIEQFF | TRBV5-1 | 13 | TRBJ2-1 | . | .
TGTGCCAGCAGCCAAGGGGTGGCGGGATTCAACAATGAGCAGTTCTTC | CASSQGVAGFNNEQFF | TRBV3-1 | 16 | TRBJ2-1 | many | .
TGTGCCAGCAGCCAAGCCCTCACCGCAGCCCAGAACACTGAAGCTTTCTTT | CASSQALTAAQNTEAFF | TRBV3-1 | 17 | TRBJ1-1 | many | .
TGTGCCAGCAGTTTAGGGACAGGCAATCAGCCCCAGCATTTT | CASSLGTGNQPQHF | TRBV12-3/TRBV12-4 | 14 | TRBJ1-5 | many | .
TGTGCCAGCAGCGGCCGGCCCAGGGACTCTGGGGCCAACGTCCTGACTTTC | CASSGRPRDSGANVLTF | TRBV7-2 | 17 | TRBJ2-6 | many | .
TGTGCCAGCAAACTTGCAGGGGCAGGCTACGAGCAGTACTTC | CASKLAGAGYEQYF | TRBV6-2/TRBV6-3 | 14 | TRBJ2-7 | many | .
TGTGCCAGCAGTGAAAGGGGGCCCTTGTACCAAGAGACCCAGTACTTC | CASSERGPLYQETQYF | TRBV2 | 16 | TRBJ2-5 | many | TRBD1
TGTGCCAGCATTCTAGCGGGAGCAGATACGCAGTATTTT | CASILAGADTQYF | TRBV6-2/TRBV6-3 | 13 | TRBJ2-3 | many | TRBD2
TGTGCCAGCAGCCAAGTTTCCTTTGCAGGGGCAGGGTCTGAAGCTTTCTTT | CASSQVSFAGAGSEAFF | TRBV4-2 | 17 | TRBJ1-1 | many | .